This TCR beta chain was captured in a study of neurological immune-mediated disorders. Trimming removed 0 bases from V and 6 bases from J, with 9 bases in between. The CDR3 covers 15 residues. Germline V gives CDR1 LGHNA, CDR2 YSLEER. In its sample, this clonotype was seen many times. One entry per CDR3 protein, called by TCRdb with MiXCR from the 5' RACE reads. The sample shows more than 20,000 distinct CDR3 sequences, more than 2% of them seen only once. The specimen sequenced was PBMCs. This clonotype was obtained from a woman between 50 and 59 years old with multiple sclerosis. The rearrangement joins TRBV4-3 to TRBJ1-6; perhaps TRBD1 as D (5 bases). CDR3 DNA: TGCGCCAGCAGCCAAGAGCAGGGACGTAATTCACCCCTCCACTTT. Residues: CASSQEQGRNSPLHF.